These T cell receptor beta chains were read from a single sample in a study of HIV-infected patients and healthy controls. TCRdb recomputed calls from the 5' RACE reads with MiXCR, one row per CDR3 protein. The sample has roughly 70,000 distinct CDR3 sequences; 15% to 20% are singletons. Material: CD4+ T cells from blood. Source of these receptors: a human donor in good health. CDR3s include the opening cysteine and the closing phenylalanine or tryptophan. Fields, in order: clone size, V gene, D gene, J gene, CDR3 DNA, CDR3 protein. The D gene is left open where the match is weak. Expanded clones are given a class, and other clones once, few, many or no size at all.

.	TRBV29-1	.	TRBJ2-3	TGCAGCGCTAGAGCGGGCGCGACAGATACGCAGTATTTT	CSARAGATDTQYF
.	TRBV6-1	.	TRBJ2-6	TGTGCCAGCAGCAAGGGGGGGGCTGGGGCCAACGTCCTGACTTTC	CASSKGGAGANVLTF
.	TRBV20-1	.	TRBJ1-5	TGCAGTGCTGGAGGGGGTGGGTTCCTCCTCAATCAGCCCCAGCATTTT	CSAGGGGFLLNQPQHF
.	TRBV14	TRBD2	TRBJ2-1	TGTGCCAGCAGCCAAGAATCTCGACTAGCGGGAATCGGTGAGCAGTTCTTC	CASSQESRLAGIGEQFF
few	TRBV20-1	.	TRBJ1-5	TGCAGTGCTAGAGGGCAGGTGAGCAATCAGCCCCAGCATTTT	CSARGQVSNQPQHF
once	TRBV18	TRBD2	TRBJ2-3	TGTGCCAGCTCACCACGACTAGCGGACACAGATACGCAGTATTTT	CASSPRLADTDTQYF
few	TRBV20-1	.	TRBJ2-5	TGCAGTGCTAGAGATCTAAGGGGCGGGGTCCAAGAGACCCAGTACTTC	CSARDLRGGVQETQYF
few	TRBV12-3/TRBV12-4	.	TRBJ2-1	TGTGCCAGCAGTTTAGGAAGTCTCAGCTCCTACAATGAGCAGTTCTTC	CASSLGSLSSYNEQFF
few	TRBV20-1	TRBD1	TRBJ1-5	TGCAGTGCTTCCGGGACAGGGGGCAATCAGCCCCAGCATTTT	CSASGTGGNQPQHF
few	TRBV20-1	TRBD1	TRBJ1-2	TGCAGTGCTATAGACAGGGGCTATGGCTACACCTTC	CSAIDRGYGYTF
.	TRBV14	TRBD1	TRBJ1-2	TGTGCCAGCAGCGCTAGGGGGCCGGTGGAGGGCTACACCTTC	CASSARGPVEGYTF
many	TRBV19	TRBD2	TRBJ2-1	TGTGCCAGTAGTATCCAGCGGGACGGTGAGCAGTTCTTC	CASSIQRDGEQFF
few	TRBV28	TRBD1	TRBJ1-2	TGTGCCAGCAGTGCCGGAGGGGGCAACTATGGCTACACCTTC	CASSAGGGNYGYTF
.	TRBV15	TRBD2	TRBJ2-1	TGTGCCACCAGCAGAGAAGGGACTAGCGGGGGGTACAATGAGCAGTTCTTC	CATSREGTSGGYNEQFF
.	TRBV27	.	TRBJ2-5	TGTGCCAGCAGTTTCGTGCGTAACCAAGAGACCCAGTACTTC	CASSFVRNQETQYF
.	TRBV18	.	TRBJ2-5	TGTGCCAGCTCACCGAACCCGACTCAAGAGACCCAGTACTTC	CASSPNPTQETQYF
.	TRBV5-1	.	TRBJ1-4	TGCGCCAGCAGCTTGACTTTCGTTAATGAAAAACTGTTTTTT	CASSLTFVNEKLFF
.	TRBV6-2/TRBV6-3	.	TRBJ1-5	TGTGCCAGCAGTTACAGACCGTGGCCCCAGCATTTT	CASSYRPWPQHF
few	TRBV4-3	TRBD1	TRBJ1-1	TGCGCCAGCAGCCAAGAGGTCAGGGGGCCGATGAACACTGAAGCTTTCTTT	CASSQEVRGPMNTEAFF
.	TRBV6-5	.	TRBJ2-3	TGTGCCAGCAGGGGCAGCGCCACAGATACGCAGTATTTT	CASRGSATDTQYF
.	TRBV5-1	TRBD2	TRBJ2-1	TGCGCCAGCAGCTTGACTAGCGGGATCTACAATGAGCAGTTCTTC	CASSLTSGIYNEQFF
many	TRBV7-6	.	TRBJ2-1	TGTGCCAGCAGCTTCCTTATGGACAATGAGCAGTTCTTC	CASSFLMDNEQFF
.	TRBV4-2	.	TRBJ2-5	TGTGCCAGCAGCCAGGGGGACTACCAAGAGACCCAGTACTTC	CASSQGDYQETQYF
few	TRBV5-1	.	TRBJ1-1	TGCGCCAGCTCCCGGGAAATGAACACTGAAGCTTTCTTT	CASSREMNTEAFF
many	TRBV29-1	.	TRBJ2-4	TGCAGCGCCCTGGCAGGGGCCAAAAACATTCAGTACTTC	CSALAGAKNIQYF
many	TRBV15	TRBD2	TRBJ2-1	TGTGCCACCAGCAGAGATCGGGCTAGCGGGGGGTACAATGAGCAGTTCTTC	CATSRDRASGGYNEQFF
.	TRBV12-3/TRBV12-4	.	TRBJ1-2	TGTGCCAGCAGTTTGGGTGGACAGCCAAGCGGCTATGGCTACACCTTC	CASSLGGQPSGYGYTF
.	TRBV6-1	TRBD2	TRBJ2-1	TGTGCCAGCCGACCCCCGTGGGATAGCGGGGGGGCCCGAAATGAGCAGTTCTTC	CASRPPWDSGGARNEQFF
.	TRBV7-9	TRBD1	TRBJ1-6	TGTGCCAGCAGCTTAGCGGTGTCAGGGGGCCGTTCACCCCTCCACTTT	CASSLAVSGGRSPLHF
few	TRBV29-1	.	TRBJ2-6	TGCAGCGTTTCAGAGACTGGGGCCAACGTCCTGACTTTC	CSVSETGANVLTF
.	TRBV7-2	.	TRBJ2-1	TGTGCCAGCAGCTTAGCCCCATCGAGCTCCTACAATGAGCAGTTCTTC	CASSLAPSSSYNEQFF
.	TRBV30	.	TRBJ1-4	TGTGCCTGGAGTATATCAACAACTAATGAAAAACTGTTTTTT	CAWSISTTNEKLFF
many	TRBV29-1	.	TRBJ2-4	TGCAGCGTTGGCTTCCCGGGCGTCAACATTCAGTACTTC	CSVGFPGVNIQYF
many	TRBV7-8	.	TRBJ2-1	TGTGCCAGCAGCTTAGCGGGAGCCCTAGAGCAGTTCTTC	CASSLAGALEQFF
.	TRBV28	.	TRBJ1-4	TGTGCCAGCAGTTTTTCGGGGGCCGTTGAAAAACTGTTTTTT	CASSFSGAVEKLFF
.	TRBV19	TRBD2	TRBJ2-3	TGTGCCAGTAAGCGGGGGGGAAGCACAGATACGCAGTATTTT	CASKRGGSTDTQYF
many	TRBV27	.	TRBJ2-1	TGTGCCAGCAGTTGGGGGCGCGGGTCCTACAATGAGCAGTTCTTC	CASSWGRGSYNEQFF
.	TRBV5-5	TRBD1	TRBJ1-5	TGTGCCAGCAGCCATAAGACAGGGGGAGGGCAGCCCCAGCATTTT	CASSHKTGGGQPQHF
.	TRBV7-9	TRBD1	TRBJ2-3	TGTGCCAGCAGCCTGGACAGGGGCACAGATACGCAGTATTTT	CASSLDRGTDTQYF
.	TRBV7-2	TRBD2	TRBJ2-7	TGTGCCAGCAGCCCAAGGACTAGCGGGGATGCCTACGAGCAGTACTTC	CASSPRTSGDAYEQYF
few	TRBV20-1	TRBD1	TRBJ1-3	TGCAGTGCTAGAGGGGGACAGGCGATGAGCTCTGGAAACACCATATATTTT	CSARGGQAMSSGNTIYF
few	TRBV14	.	TRBJ2-5	TGTGCCAGCAGCCAAGATGTGGGCGTTCTAGGGGAGACCCAGTACTTC	CASSQDVGVLGETQYF
many	TRBV20-1	.	TRBJ1-5	TGCAGTGCTAGAGGCCCGGGGCAGCCCCAGCATTTT	CSARGPGQPQHF
many	TRBV25-1	.	TRBJ2-3	TGTGCCAGCAGTGATGGCGGGATCCCCACCGATACGCAGTATTTT	CASSDGGIPTDTQYF
few	TRBV2	.	TRBJ2-7	TGTGCCAGCAGCGGAGGCAGGGCCCTCTCCTACGAGCAGTACTTC	CASSGGRALSYEQYF
few	TRBV29-1	TRBD2	TRBJ2-5	TGCAGCCTAGGGACTAGTCTGGGAGAGACCCAGTACTTC	CSLGTSLGETQYF
.	TRBV29-1	.	TRBJ2-2	TGCAGCGTTAATAGAGGCACCGGGGAGCTGTTTTTT	CSVNRGTGELFF
.	TRBV27	TRBD1	TRBJ1-2	TGTGCCAGCAGAACTATGGGACAGGAGGTTTATGGCTACACCTTC	CASRTMGQEVYGYTF
.	TRBV4-2	TRBD1	TRBJ2-2	TGTGCCAGCAGCCAGACAGGGCGCGGGGAGCTGTTTTTT	CASSQTGRGELFF
many	TRBV5-6	TRBD2	TRBJ2-5	TGTGCCAGCAGGGACACTAGCGGGAACCAAGAGACCCAGTACTTC	CASRDTSGNQETQYF
.	TRBV29-1	.	TRBJ2-1	TGCAGCGTTGAGGCCCACCAACCCTCCTACAATGAGCAGTTCTTC	CSVEAHQPSYNEQFF
few	TRBV12-3/TRBV12-4	.	TRBJ2-3	TGTGCCAGCAGTTTGGATGCCACAGATACGCAGTATTTT	CASSLDATDTQYF
many	TRBV20-1	TRBD1	TRBJ2-3	TGCAGTGCTAGAGGGAGGGACAGGGCGTCAGATACGCAGTATTTT	CSARGRDRASDTQYF
.	TRBV6-2/TRBV6-3	.	TRBJ1-6	TGTGCCAGCAGTTACTATCAGATCGGAAATTCACCCCTCCACTTT	CASSYYQIGNSPLHF
few	TRBV10-3	.	TRBJ2-7	TGTGCCATCAGCCGGGGGGCGGGGTCCTACGAGCAGTACTTC	CAISRGAGSYEQYF
few	TRBV6-2/TRBV6-3	.	TRBJ1-1	TGTGCCAGCAGTTATGGGGGCGCGGGGACTGAAGCTTTCTTT	CASSYGGAGTEAFF
.	TRBV25-1	TRBD1	TRBJ1-5	TGTGCCAGCAGTCCGGACAGGGGTCAGCCCCAGCATTTT	CASSPDRGQPQHF
few	TRBV20-1	TRBD2	TRBJ2-2	TGCAGCGCGCGAGCAGGACTAGCGGGAGTTGGAAACACCGGGGAGCTGTTTTTT	CSARAGLAGVGNTGELFF
.	TRBV3-1	.	TRBJ2-2	TGTGCCAGCAGCCAAGTCCTTGGGAGGGGGCAAACCGGGGAGCTGTTTTTT	CASSQVLGRGQTGELFF
few	TRBV6-2/TRBV6-3	.	TRBJ1-5	TGTGCCAGCAGTACAGGAGGAGGGGGCAATCAGCCCCAGCATTTT	CASSTGGGGNQPQHF